The 26 T cell receptor beta chains given below trace back to one sample, sequenced in a study of identifying expanded T cells in peripheral blood. The data were produced by immunoSEQ multiplex PCR, yet TCRdb's version contains in-frame clones alone and is incomplete. The data show roughly 100,000 clones, with around 89% seen just once and roughly 15% held by the top ten. Sequenced material: blood. Receptors were obtained from a person aged 18 to 75 in good health.

V is TRBV28 and J is TRBJ1-4; D possibly corresponds to TRBD1 (5 bases). CDR3 length: 15 amino acids. Deletions cut 6 bases from V and 7 bases from J, with 18 bases between. CDR1 and CDR2 (germline): MDHEN, SYDVKM. The CDR3 DNA reads as TGTGCCAGCAGCGCCCCTGGAGGGGTTGGTGAAAAACTGTTTTTT. Translating gives CASSAPGGVGEKLFF.

This chain uses TRBV27 with TRBJ2-1, with D perhaps TRBD2 (6 bases). The germline V and J ends were trimmed by 3 bases and 7 bases, with 13 bases remaining between them. The germline V gene encodes CDR1 MNHEY and CDR2 SMNVEV (reference sequence). The CDR3 loop spans 14 amino acids. The CDR3 loop is CASSLGLGENEQFF. As DNA, the CDR3 is TGTGCCAGCAGTTTGGGACTTGGGGAAAATGAGCAGTTCTTC.

DNA for the CDR3: TGTGCCAGCAGGCCGGGGGGCCGAACCTACGAGCAGTACTTC. Translation: CASRPGGRTYEQYF. The chain joins TRBV6-5 to TRBJ2-7; weak D call: TRBD2 (7 bases). There are 14 residues in the CDR3. Germline assignment: CDR1 MNHEY and CDR2 SVGAGI. The ends were cut back, 6 bases at V and 2 bases at J, with 14 bases in the middle.

This chain uses TRBV7-9 with TRBJ1-4, with 8 positions matching TRBD1. The V segment lost 2 bases and the J segment 8 bases; nucleotides outside the gene matches: 4. CDR1 is SEHNR, CDR2 FQNEAQ, per germline (reference sequence). CDR3 size: 14 residues. CDR3 amino acids: CASSLQGASEKLFF. Here the CDR3 DNA reads TGTGCCAGCAGCTTACAGGGGGCGTCGGAAAAACTGTTTTTT. Full variable domain (outside the CDR3, taken from reference TRBV7-9 and TRBJ1-4): DTGVSQNPRHKITKRGQNVTFRCDPISEHNRLYWYRQTLGQGPEFLTYFQNEAQLEKSRLLSDRFSAERPKGSFSTLEIQRTEQGDSAMYLCASSLQGASEKLFFGSGTQLSVL.

The chain combines TRBV7-3 with TRBJ2-1; 13 nucleotides line up with TRBD2. The germline CDR1 and CDR2 sequences are SGHTA and FQGTGA. J was trimmed by 2 bases and V by 3 bases; bases with no gene match: 4. This CDR3 contains 17 residues. CDR3 nucleotide sequence: TGTGCCAGCAGCTTGACTAGCGGGGGGCCTCCCTACAATGAGCAGTTCTTC. This encodes CASSLTSGGPPYNEQFF.

The V and J genes are TRBV28 and TRBJ2-1; 7 positions match TRBD1. Germline-derived CDR1 and CDR2 are MDHEN and SYDVKM. J was trimmed by 7 bases and V by 6 bases; bases with no gene match: 9. The CDR3 has 14 amino acids. In nucleotides, the CDR3 is TGTGCCAGCAGATTGGGACAGATGAGGAATGAGCAGTTCTTC. Translated: CASRLGQMRNEQFF.

The CDR3 region is CSVSLAGVGDTQYF. The DNA of the CDR3 is TGCAGCGTCTCCCTAGCGGGAGTCGGGGATACGCAGTATTTT. The chain uses TRBV29-1 and TRBJ2-3; 10 bases line up with TRBD2. CDR1 SQVTM and CDR2 ANQGSEA come from the germline V gene. J lost 6 bases, V lost 6 bases, and 9 bases had no gene match. The CDR3 loop spans 14 amino acids.

The V and J genes are TRBV2 and TRBJ2-5; 13 bases are shared with TRBD2. There are 15 residues in the CDR3. Trimming cost V 4 bases and J 2 bases; bases outside gene matches: 1. Germline CDR1 is SNHLY and CDR2 is FYNNEI. The DNA for the CDR3 is TGTGCCAGCAGTGCGGGACTAGCGGGGCAAGAGACCCAGTACTTC. This encodes CASSAGLAGQETQYF.

The V gene is TRBV7-9, the J gene TRBJ2-7; no definite D call. V lost 5 bases and J 5 bases, leaving 16 bases between the germline ends. Germline V gives CDR1 SEHNR, CDR2 FQNEAQ (reference sequence). This CDR3 has 14 residues. In nucleotides, the CDR3 is TGTGCCAGCAGCCCAGAGACGGGTGTGGACGAGCAGTACTTC. Amino acids: CASSPETGVDEQYF.

This clone showed up just a few times. V and J are TRBV10-1 and TRBJ2-1; D uncertain. CDR3 length: 13 residues. Between the trimmed V and J ends, which lost 6 bases and 1 base, there was a span of 7 bases. Germline V gives CDR1 WNHNN, CDR2 SYGVQD (reference sequence). This chain's CDR3 is CASSEDSYNEQFF. The CDR3 bases are TGCGCCAGCAGCGAAGATTCCTACAATGAGCAGTTCTTC.

The chain has TRBV6-1 and TRBJ1-2; a possible D gene is TRBD1 (6 bases). Germline lookup yields CDR1 MNHNS and CDR2 SASEGT. The V and J ends lost 7 bases and 4 bases respectively, with 13 bases between them. The CDR3 spans 13 residues. CDR3 in DNA: TGTGCCAGCAATAATGGACAGAGCTATGGCTACACCTTC. This translates into CASNNGQSYGYTF.

The rearrangement uses TRBV19 and TRBJ2-3; either TRBD1 or TRBD2 may supply D (5 bases each). Per the germline V gene, CDR1 is LNHDA and CDR2 is SQIVND (reference sequence). Trimming removed 3 bases from V and 0 bases from J, with 13 bases in between. The CDR3 runs 16 residues. The CDR3 region has the DNA TGTGCCAGTAGTATGGGGGTGCGTAAGAGCACAGATACGCAGTATTTT. Protein product: CASSMGVRKSTDTQYF.

V and J are TRBV2 and TRBJ2-1; D gene unclear. Germline loops: CDR1 SNHLY, CDR2 FYNNEI. The CDR3 has 11 residues. The V end lost 5 bases, the J end lost 5 bases, and 4 bases lay between the germline ends. In DNA form, the CDR3 reads TGTGCCAGCAGTCGGAACAATGAGCAGTTCTTC. Amino acids: CASSRNNEQFF. Using reference TRBV2 and TRBJ2-1 for the parts outside the CDR3, the full variable domain is EPEVTQTPSHQVTQMGQEVILRCVPISNHLYFYWYRQILGQKVEFLVSFYNNEISEKSEIFDDQFSVERPDGSNFTLKIRSTKLEDSAMYFCASSRNNEQFFGPGTRLTVL.

V is TRBV20-1 and J is TRBJ1-1, with D hard to call. Trimming pared 5 bases from V and 1 base from J, leaving 2 bases between. Per germline, CDR1 DFQATT and CDR2 SNEGSKA (reference sequence). The CDR3 covers 10 residues. The CDR3 bases are TGCAGTGCTGGGAACACTGAAGCTTTCTTT. Translated, it gives CSAGNTEAFF.

The chain combines TRBV19 with TRBJ1-4, with a weak D call TRBD1 (5 bases). Trimming stripped 6 bases from V and 6 bases from J, with 14 bases between. The CDR3 runs 14 residues. The V gene's germline CDR1 is LNHDA and CDR2 SQIVND (reference sequence). CDR3 DNA sequence: TGTGCCAGTAGAAGCGACAGCTACTATGAAAAACTGTTTTTT. Translated, it gives CASRSDSYYEKLFF.

The chain has TRBV6-5 and TRBJ2-7; 9 bases line up with TRBD1. V was pared by 6 bases and J by 3 bases, with 9 bases of the junction left unmatched. The CDR3 loop spans 15 amino acids. Germline CDR1 reads MNHEY; CDR2 reads SVGAGI. The DNA for the CDR3 is TGTGCCAGCAGACGAGACGACAGGGGGTTCTACGAGCAGTACTTC. It is translated as CASRRDDRGFYEQYF.

This chain connects TRBV11-1 to TRBJ2-7; 9 bases agree with TRBD1. The length of the CDR3 is 15 residues. CDR1 is SGHAT and CDR2 is FQDESV in the germline V gene (reference sequence). The junction had 5 bases not matched to a gene; V was cut back by 5 bases and J by 0 bases. The CDR3 loop reads CASSPYRGLSYEQYF. CDR3 nucleotide sequence: TGTGCCAGCAGCCCTTACAGGGGGCTCTCCTACGAGCAGTACTTC.

The chain has TRBV28 and TRBJ2-3; no definite D call. Germline CDR1 reads MDHEN; CDR2 reads SYDVKM. The CDR3 has 14 residues. V lost 2 bases and J 2 bases, leaving 8 bases between the germline ends. The CDR3 sequence: CASSLERSTDTQYF. CDR3 DNA sequence: TGTGCCAGCAGTTTAGAAAGATCCACAGATACGCAGTATTTT.

The V gene is TRBV2, the J gene TRBJ1-4; maybe TRBD1 (6 bases). Trimming cost V 7 bases and J 7 bases, with 13 bases left between them. This CDR3 is built from 13 residues. In germline, CDR1 is SNHLY, CDR2 FYNNEI. CDR3 in amino acids: CASIGGSGEKLFF. The DNA of the CDR3 is TGTGCCAGCATCGGGGGCTCGGGTGAAAAACTGTTTTTT.

The chain joins TRBV7-6 to TRBJ2-7; D is undetermined. Trimming cost V 3 bases and J 5 bases, with 11 bases left between them. The CDR3 runs to 13 residues. The germline gives CDR1 SGHVS, CDR2 FNYEAQ. The CDR3 nucleotides read TGTGCCAGCAGCTTGCAGTTTTTTGACGAGCAGTACTTC. This encodes CASSLQFFDEQYF. Variable domain in full (rest from reference TRBV7-6 and TRBJ2-7): GAGVSQSPRYKVTKRGQDVALRCDPISGHVSLYWYRQALGQGPEFLTYFNYEAQQDKSGLPNDRFSAERPEGSISTLTIQRTEQRDSAMYRCASSLQFFDEQYFGPGTRLTVT.

This chain joins TRBV5-1 and TRBJ1-4; D gene uncertain. The CDR3 totals 16 residues. Germline V gives CDR1 SGHRS, CDR2 YFSETQ. Trimming pared 7 bases from V and 8 bases from J, leaving 24 bases between. The CDR3 coding sequence is TGCGCCAGCTGTCCGGGCCACTACAGCCGGCGGGAAAAACTGTTTTTT. Protein sequence: CASCPGHYSRREKLFF.

This clone was observed a single time. The chain has TRBV7-9 and TRBJ1-2; D is unclear. This CDR3 has 14 amino acids. In germline, CDR1 is SEHNR, CDR2 FQNEAQ (reference sequence). The germline V and J ends were trimmed by 2 bases and 3 bases, with 10 bases remaining between them. CDR3 amino acids: CASSLRAEDYGYTF. As DNA, the CDR3 is TGTGCCAGCAGCTTAAGGGCAGAGGACTATGGCTACACCTTC.

In its sample, this clone was seen once. The chain joins TRBV6-6 to TRBJ2-1, with TRBD2 identical over 7 bases. This CDR3 region has 14 residues. Germline assignment: CDR1 MNHNY and CDR2 SVGAGI (reference sequence). With 7 bases clipped from V and 0 bases from J, the junction kept 3 bases outside the gene matches. The CDR3 DNA is TGTGCCAGCACCTGGGACTACTCCTACAATGAGCAGTTCTTC. Residues: CASTWDYSYNEQFF.

The rearrangement uses TRBV5-8 and TRBJ2-2; no definite D call. V lost 5 bases and J 3 bases, leaving 17 bases between the germline ends. CDR3 size: 16 residues. Germline V lookup: CDR1 SGHTS, CDR2 YDEGEE. Here the CDR3 reads CASRRNVGTYTGELFF. The CDR3 DNA follows: TGTGCCAGCAGGAGGAATGTGGGAACTTACACCGGGGAGCTGTTTTTT.

This clone was detected only once. The chain employs TRBV19 and TRBJ2-7; D call uncertain. CDR3 size: 14 residues. The V gene's germline CDR1 is LNHDA and CDR2 SQIVND (reference sequence). V shed 5 bases and J shed 0 bases, with 11 bases lying between them. The CDR3 region has the DNA TGTGCCAGTAGTCAACCAGAGAGCTCCTACGAGCAGTACTTC. Translation: CASSQPESSYEQYF.

This clone was counted once. The rearrangement joins TRBV28 to TRBJ1-5; D gene uncertain. Trimming left V 4 bases short and J 2 bases short, with 9 bases between. There are 14 residues in the CDR3. CDR1 and CDR2 from the germline V gene are MDHEN and SYDVKM. The CDR3 region has the DNA TGTGCCAGCAGTTCCAGGATGGGCAATCAGCCCCAGCATTTT. Translating it yields CASSSRMGNQPQHF.